The rows below give T cell receptor beta chains drawn from one sample of a study of T cells in Graves' hyperthyroidism and ophthalmopathy. TCRdb itself ran the multiplex PCR reads through MiXCR, one entry per CDR3 protein. The table includes around 300,000 distinct CDR3 sequences, around 19% detected once. The sample taken for sequencing was blood. These receptors were taken from a man aged 50 to 59 with Graves' ophthalmopathy. Each CDR3 is given with its conserved first and last residue. The order of the fields is CDR3 protein, CDR3 DNA, V gene, J gene, CDR3 length, clone size, D gene. D genes are given only for firm matches. Part of the rows lack a size; the others show once, few, many or a class for expanded clones.

CASSHPGQGLSEQYF,TGCGCCAGCAGCCACCCGGGACAGGGGTTGAGCGAGCAGTACTTC,TRBV4-1,TRBJ2-7,15,many,TRBD1
CSASGLAGDLGYEQFF,TGCAGTGCCTCAGGACTAGCGGGAGACCTAGGGTATGAGCAGTTCTTC,TRBV20-1,TRBJ2-1,16,few,TRBD2
CASSLALSELLPVEAFF,TGTGCCAGCAGCTTAGCTCTGTCAGAACTGCTGCCCGTCGAAGCTTTCTTT,TRBV7-8,TRBJ1-1,17,few,-
CASSGGLAGHTDTQYF,TGCGCCAGCAGCGGGGGACTAGCGGGACACACAGATACGCAGTATTTT,TRBV5-1,TRBJ2-3,16,many,TRBD2
CASSESAGTKNEQYF,TGTGCCAGCAGTGAATCAGCCGGGACTAAAAACGAGCAGTACTTC,TRBV2,TRBJ2-7,15,few,TRBD2
CSVDGRGMAEAFF,TGCAGCGTTGACGGCAGGGGGATGGCTGAAGCTTTCTTT,TRBV29-1,TRBJ1-1,13,few,TRBD1
CASSQDSNTEAFF,TGTGCCAGCAGTCAAGACAGTAACACTGAAGCTTTCTTT,TRBV2,TRBJ1-1,13,many,-
CASSPDGTARRLNYGYTF,TGTGCCAGCAGCCCGGATGGGACCGCACGAAGACTTAACTATGGCTACACCTTC,TRBV7-3,TRBJ1-2,18,-,-
CASSSAGAGGNEQFF,TGTGCCAGCAGTTCTGCGGGAGCCGGAGGCAATGAGCAGTTCTTC,TRBV28,TRBJ2-1,15,many,TRBD2
CSAREDGLGTYEQYF,TGCAGTGCTAGAGAGGACGGACTAGGCACCTACGAGCAGTACTTC,TRBV20-1,TRBJ2-7,15,many,TRBD2
CASSYSHPGELFF,TGTGCCAGCAGTTACTCACACCCCGGGGAGCTGTTTTTT,TRBV6-5,TRBJ2-2,13,-,-
CAWSTTSGSMETQYF,TGTGCCTGGAGTACGACTAGCGGGAGTATGGAGACCCAGTACTTC,TRBV30,TRBJ2-5,15,many,TRBD2
CASSEYRVGTRPNTGELFF,TGTGCCAGCAGTGAATACAGGGTTGGGACTAGACCGAACACCGGGGAGCTGTTTTTT,TRBV12-3/TRBV12-4,TRBJ2-2,19,many,TRBD2
CASSPTPYEQYF,TGTGCCAGCTCACCAACACCCTACGAGCAGTACTTC,TRBV18,TRBJ2-7,12,many,-
CASSSASTGGREQYF,TGTGCCAGCAGCTCCGCCTCGACAGGGGGCCGAGAGCAGTACTTC,TRBV11-2,TRBJ2-7,15,many,TRBD1
CASSTPRGRVTDTQYF,TGTGCCAGCAGCACGCCTCGGGGGCGGGTCACAGATACGCAGTATTTT,TRBV11-2,TRBJ2-3,16,many,-
CASSLRVTTGEQFF,TGTGCCAGCAGCTTACGGGTAACCACGGGTGAGCAGTTCTTC,TRBV7-2,TRBJ2-1,14,many,-
CSASGRAQGYEQYF,TGCAGTGCTAGCGGGAGGGCCCAAGGCTACGAGCAGTACTTC,TRBV20-1,TRBJ2-7,14,-,TRBD2
CASSYTGLGETQYF,TGTGCCAGCAGTTACACAGGGTTGGGAGAGACCCAGTACTTC,TRBV6-6,TRBJ2-5,14,-,-
CASSLGSGRVGTDTQYF,TGCGCCAGCAGCTTGGGTAGCGGGAGAGTCGGGACAGATACGCAGTATTTT,TRBV5-1,TRBJ2-3,17,many,TRBD2
CASRLKGAADTEAFF,TGTGCCAGCAGATTGAAGGGGGCCGCGGACACTGAAGCTTTCTTT,TRBV12-3/TRBV12-4,TRBJ1-1,15,-,TRBD1
CSVNAPPTSGRPYNEQFF,TGCAGCGTGAACGCCCCTCCGACTAGCGGGAGACCCTACAATGAGCAGTTCTTC,TRBV29-1,TRBJ2-1,18,many,TRBD2
CASSRDRGVVNTEAFF,TGTGCCAGCAGCCGCGACAGGGGAGTGGTGAACACTGAAGCTTTCTTT,TRBV7-2,TRBJ1-1,16,many,TRBD1
CASSRTGANVLTF,TGTGCCAGCAGCCGCACTGGGGCCAACGTCCTGACTTTC,TRBV14,TRBJ2-6,13,-,-
CASLAGFTGELFF,TGTGCCAGCCTAGCAGGGTTCACCGGGGAGCTGTTTTTT,TRBV28,TRBJ2-2,13,many,-
CASRPGGNRGQPQHF,TGTGCCAGCCGCCCTGGGGGGAACAGGGGTCAGCCCCAGCATTTT,TRBV2,TRBJ1-5,15,many,TRBD1
CASSSDRGSGNTIYF,TGTGCCAGCAGCTCCGACAGGGGCTCTGGAAACACCATATATTTT,TRBV7-8,TRBJ1-3,15,few,TRBD1
CASSEAGKGEKLFF,TGTGCCAGCAGTGAAGCGGGAAAGGGGGAAAAACTGTTTTTT,TRBV2,TRBJ1-4,14,many,-
CASSSQEGWGGTSTYEQYF,TGTGCCAGCAGCTCCCAAGAAGGTTGGGGCGGGACCTCTACCTACGAGCAGTACTTC,TRBV5-4,TRBJ2-7,19,many,-
CASRGLLNTGELFF,TGTGCCAGCAGGGGACTTCTGAACACCGGGGAGCTGTTTTTT,TRBV2,TRBJ2-2,14,many,-
CASSPGPAGGAEQFF,TGTGCCAGCAGCCCTGGCCCGGCGGGAGGGGCTGAGCAGTTCTTC,TRBV3-1,TRBJ2-1,15,many,TRBD2
CSAGLAGVEETQYF,TGCAGTGCTGGTCTAGCGGGAGTGGAGGAGACCCAGTACTTC,TRBV20-1,TRBJ2-5,14,-,TRBD2
CASSLRGTGNYEQYF,TGTGCCAGCAGTTTAAGAGGGACAGGGAACTACGAGCAGTACTTC,TRBV28,TRBJ2-7,15,few,TRBD1
CAGSFYSGNTGELFF,TGCGCCGGAAGTTTTTATAGCGGGAACACCGGGGAGCTGTTTTTT,TRBV5-1,TRBJ2-2,15,-,-
CASGRPSGANTGELFF,TGTGCCAGCGGGCGTCCTAGCGGGGCGAACACCGGGGAGCTGTTTTTT,TRBV2,TRBJ2-2,16,-,TRBD2
CASSQKGARKAGELFF,TGTGCCAGCAGCCAGAAAGGGGCTAGGAAGGCCGGGGAGCTGTTTTTT,TRBV13,TRBJ2-2,16,-,-
CASSYGTSGGYEQYF,TGCGCCAGCAGCTATGGGACTAGCGGGGGCTACGAGCAGTACTTC,TRBV4-1,TRBJ2-7,15,-,TRBD2
CAISEAVSGNTIYF,TGTGCCATCAGTGAAGCTGTCTCTGGAAACACCATATATTTT,TRBV10-3,TRBJ1-3,14,few,-
CASSTSWGHTEAFF,-,TRBV6-1,TRBJ1-1,14,many,-
CASSTVINSPLHF,TGTGCCAGTTCGACGGTGATTAATTCACCCCTCCACTTT,TRBV19,TRBJ1-6,13,-,-
CASSQGRSRTDTQYF,TGTGCCAGCAGCCAAGGGCGGTCCCGCACAGATACGCAGTATTTT,TRBV3-1,TRBJ2-3,15,many,-
CASSLIGNTWGEQYF,TGTGCCAGCAGTTTAATCGGGAATACTTGGGGCGAGCAGTACTTC,TRBV27,TRBJ2-7,15,-,-
CASSTWTSGSYSDTQYF,TGTGCCAGCAGTACCTGGACTAGCGGGAGCTATTCAGATACGCAGTATTTT,TRBV6-1,TRBJ2-3,17,few,TRBD2
CASGLTTRPTEAFF,TGTGCTAGTGGTTTGACTACCCGACCCACTGAAGCTTTCTTT,TRBV12-5,TRBJ1-1,14,many,-
CASSGDRGRYGYTF,TGTGCCAGTAGTGGGGACAGGGGACGCTATGGCTACACCTTC,TRBV19,TRBJ1-2,14,few,TRBD1
CASSDRAISYTF,TGTGCCAGCAGTGATCGAGCGATTAGCTACACCTTC,TRBV6-1,TRBJ1-2,12,few,-
CASNNAEPYEQYF,TGCGCCAGCAATAATGCAGAGCCCTACGAGCAGTACTTC,TRBV5-1,TRBJ2-7,13,many,-
CASLYEQYF,TGTGCCAGTTTATACGAGCAGTACTTC,TRBV28,TRBJ2-7,9,few,-
CASSLPSGNSYNEQFF,TGTGCCAGCAGCTTACCCAGCGGGAACTCCTACAATGAGCAGTTCTTC,TRBV11-2,TRBJ2-1,16,-,TRBD2
CASSPDRGYGYTF,TGTGCCAGCAGTCCGGACAGGGGGTATGGCTACACCTTC,TRBV27,TRBJ1-2,13,many,TRBD1
CASRVFGLGFTDTQYF,TGTGCCAGCAGGGTCTTCGGACTAGGGTTCACAGATACGCAGTATTTT,TRBV6-2/TRBV6-3,TRBJ2-3,16,many,TRBD2
CASSDPGGNQETQYF,TGTGCCAGCAGTGATCCCGGGGGGAACCAAGAGACCCAGTACTTC,TRBV2,TRBJ2-5,15,many,TRBD2
CASSTGEGTEAFF,TGTGCCAGCAGTACAGGGGAGGGGACTGAAGCTTTCTTT,TRBV12-3/TRBV12-4,TRBJ1-1,13,few,TRBD1
CASSLVDFSYNEQFF,TGTGCCAGCAGCTTAGTCGACTTCTCCTACAATGAGCAGTTCTTC,TRBV11-2,TRBJ2-1,15,many,-
CASSLPTRLAFSYNEQFF,TGTGCCAGCAGCTTACCAACAAGACTAGCGTTCTCCTACAATGAGCAGTTCTTC,TRBV7-3,TRBJ2-1,18,many,TRBD2
CSTGRPSRNEQFF,TGCAGTACCGGACGGCCAAGTAGGAATGAGCAGTTCTTC,TRBV20-1,TRBJ2-1,13,few,-
CSVAQDRVSYEQYF,TGCAGCGTTGCCCAGGACAGGGTCTCCTACGAGCAGTACTTC,TRBV29-1,TRBJ2-7,14,-,TRBD1
CASSTTGQGFNEQFF,TGTGCCAGTAGTACGACGGGACAGGGCTTCAATGAGCAGTTCTTC,TRBV11-2,TRBJ2-1,15,few,TRBD1
CASSYSGPGTTATNEKLFF,TGTGCCAGCAGTTACTCCGGCCCGGGGACAACCGCAACTAATGAAAAACTGTTTTTT,TRBV6-6,TRBJ1-4,19,many,-